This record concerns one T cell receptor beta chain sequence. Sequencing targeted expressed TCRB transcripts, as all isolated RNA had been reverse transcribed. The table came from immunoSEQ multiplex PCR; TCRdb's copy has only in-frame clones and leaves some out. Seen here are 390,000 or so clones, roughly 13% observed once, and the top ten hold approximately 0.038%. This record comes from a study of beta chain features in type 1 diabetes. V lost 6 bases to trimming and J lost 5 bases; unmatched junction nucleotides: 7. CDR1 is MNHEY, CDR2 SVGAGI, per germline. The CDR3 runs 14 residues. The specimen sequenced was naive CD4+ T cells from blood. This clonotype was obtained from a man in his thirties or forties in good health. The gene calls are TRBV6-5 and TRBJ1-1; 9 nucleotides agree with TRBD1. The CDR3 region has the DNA TGTGCCAGCAGCGCAGGACAGGGGAGGACTGAAGCTTTCTTT. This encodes CASSAGQGRTEAFF.